Below, 12 T cell receptor beta chains from the same sample are listed, as sequenced in a study of blood T cell repertoires in COVID-19. Assay: immunoSEQ multiplex PCR; the TCRdb copy retains only in-frame clones and omits some. The data contain just over 250,000 clones, 88% of them singletons. Sequencing input: peripheral blood. These TCRs come from a man aged 60 to 75 who had recovered from COVID-19.

This CDR3 reads CASSQDSGGQETQYF. Written as DNA, the CDR3 is TGCGCCAGCAGCCAAGATAGCGGGGGCCAAGAGACCCAGTACTTC. This chain joins TRBV4-1 and TRBJ2-5; TRBD2 aligns across 9 bases. The germline V gene encodes CDR1 MGHRA and CDR2 YSYEKL. V lost 0 bases, J lost 1 base, and 0 bases stayed unmatched. The CDR3 has 15 residues.

The rearrangement links TRBV5-8 to TRBJ2-1, with D possibly TRBD2 on 6 matching bases. The CDR3 contains 14 residues. In germline, CDR1 is SGHTS, CDR2 YDEGEE. The V and J ends lost 5 bases and 2 bases respectively, with 11 bases between them. CDR3 in DNA: TGTGCCAGCAGTTCGGCGGGGACCTACAATGAGCAGTTCTTC. This encodes CASSSAGTYNEQFF.

The V and J genes are TRBV27 and TRBJ1-5; D is unclear. This CDR3 is 14 amino acids long. Germline lookup yields CDR1 MNHEY and CDR2 SMNVEV (reference sequence). V shed 8 bases and J shed 0 bases, with 11 bases lying between them. The CDR3 is CASLPFYSNQPQHF. Written as DNA, the CDR3 is TGTGCCAGCCTACCTTTTTATAGCAATCAGCCCCAGCATTTT.

This clone was counted a few times. The DNA for the CDR3 is TGCGCCAGCAGCCCTGGGGCTGGGGAGCTGTTTTTT. Its protein product is CASSPGAGELFF. This chain joins TRBV5-1 and TRBJ2-2; weak D call: TRBD1 (5 bases). The germline CDR1 and CDR2 sequences are SGHRS and YFSETQ. Trimming removed 4 bases at V and 8 bases at J, with 9 bases between. The CDR3 loop spans 12 amino acids.

The chain joins TRBV6-6 to TRBJ2-7, with TRBD1 as a possible D gene (5 bases). V was pared by 7 bases and J by 0 bases, with 10 bases between. This CDR3 contains 13 residues. Germline CDR1 reads MNHNY; CDR2 reads SVGAGI (reference sequence). CDR3 nucleotide sequence: TGTGCCAGCAATCAAGACAGCTCCTACGAGCAGTACTTC. Translating gives CASNQDSSYEQYF.

V is TRBV15 and J is TRBJ1-1, with 7 bases identical to TRBD1. The germline CDR1 and CDR2 sequences are LNHNV and YYDKDF (reference sequence). V lost 6 bases to trimming and J lost 3 bases; unmatched junction nucleotides: 4. This CDR3 has 13 residues. This chain's CDR3 is CATRRDSHTEAFF. The CDR3 bases are TGTGCCACCAGAAGGGACAGTCACACTGAAGCTTTCTTT.

This chain links TRBV11-2 with TRBJ2-7, with D possibly TRBD1 on 6 matching bases. Trimming left V 0 bases short and J 6 bases short, with 27 bases between. The CDR3 contains 19 residues. Germline lookup yields CDR1 SGHAT and CDR2 FQNNGV. CDR3: CASSLEVRGAYRPRGEQYF. In nucleotides, the CDR3 is TGTGCCAGCAGCTTAGAGGTCAGGGGCGCATATCGTCCCCGGGGCGAGCAGTACTTC. Filled out from reference TRBV11-2 and TRBJ2-7, the complete variable domain reads EAGVAQSPRYKIIEKRQSVAFWCNPISGHATLYWYQQILGQGPKLLIQFQNNGVVDDSQLPKDRFSAERLKGVDSTLKIQPAKLEDSAVYLCASSLEVRGAYRPRGEQYFGPGTRLTVT.

Here the CDR3 reads CASSSRDANQPQHF. CDR3 nucleotides: TGTGCCAGTAGTTCGAGGGATGCCAATCAGCCCCAGCATTTT. The chain joins TRBV19 to TRBJ1-5; the D is unclear. V was pared by 5 bases and J by 3 bases, with 11 bases between. The CDR3 totals 14 residues. The germline V gene encodes CDR1 LNHDA and CDR2 SQIVND (reference sequence).

V gene TRBV6-5 combines with J gene TRBJ2-1, with a tentative D call TRBD2 (6 bases). V gave up 6 bases and J gave up 4 bases, with 16 bases separating them. This CDR3 spans 15 amino acids. In germline, CDR1 is MNHEY, CDR2 SVGAGI. CDR3 residues: CASSQGGKFYNEQFF. The CDR3 bases are TGTGCCAGCAGCCAGGGAGGTAAATTTTACAATGAGCAGTTCTTC.

V usage is TRBV3-1 (or the pseudogene TRBV3-2) and J usage is TRBJ2-3, with TRBD1 identical over 9 bases. Trimming cost V 1 base and J 0 bases; bases outside gene matches: 11. From germline, CDR1 is LGHDT and CDR2 YNNKEL (reference sequence). This CDR3 is 19 amino acids long. DNA of the CDR3: TGTGCCAGCAGCCAAGTGAGGACAGGGGCACTCGCTAGCACAGATACGCAGTATTTT. Translation: CASSQVRTGALASTDTQYF.

This chain connects TRBV7-2 to TRBJ1-3; D is uncertain. CDR3 length: 15 residues. The V gene lost 2 bases and the J gene lost 1 base, with 9 bases spanning the gap. Germline assignment: CDR1 SGHTA and CDR2 FQGNSA. Here the CDR3 reads CASSLQRISGNTIYF. The CDR3 bases are TGTGCCAGCAGCTTACAGAGGATATCTGGAAACACCATATATTTT.

The V and J genes are TRBV7-3 and TRBJ2-2; TRBD2 might be the D (6 bases). The CDR3 runs 13 residues. Germline V CDR1 and CDR2: SGHTA, FQGTGA. The V gene lost 2 bases and the J gene lost 5 bases, with 6 bases spanning the gap. DNA for the CDR3: TGTGCCAGCAGCTTACGGGGGACCGGGGAGCTGTTTTTT. Amino acids: CASSLRGTGELFF.